The 7 T cell receptor beta chains below all came from one sample that was sequenced in a study of shared T cell receptors in the human thymus. TCRdb keeps only in-frame clones here, not all; method: immunoSEQ multiplex PCR. Of more than 300,000 clones in the sample, 95% were seen once. The sample consisted of thymocytes. The receptors originated from a human donor.

The chain joins TRBV18 to TRBJ2-3; 7 bases map to TRBD2. Germline CDR1 KGHSH, CDR2 LQKENI. With 3 bases clipped from V and 4 bases from J, the junction kept 10 bases outside the gene matches. The CDR3 runs 16 residues. The CDR3 protein is CASSPFPAGSPDTQYF. The CDR3 DNA sequence: TGTGCCAGCTCACCTTTCCCAGCGGGAAGCCCAGATACGCAGTATTTT.

The J gene is TRBJ2-7, the V gene TRBV19; 8 bases fit TRBD2. This CDR3 comprises 14 residues. The germline CDR1 and CDR2 sequences are LNHDA and SQIVND (reference sequence). V trimming: 8 bases; J trimming: 6 bases; junction bases outside the gene matches: 12. CDR3 region: CASPLCAGGLEQYF. The CDR3 DNA follows: TGTGCCAGTCCTCTCTGTGCGGGAGGTCTCGAGCAGTACTTC. Using reference TRBV19 and TRBJ2-7 for the parts outside the CDR3, the full variable domain is DGGITQSPKYLFRKEGQNVTLSCEQNLNHDAMYWYRQDPGQGLRLIYYSQIVNDFQKGDIAEGYSVSREKKESFPLTVTSAQKNPTAFYLCASPLCAGGLEQYFGPGTRLTVT.

The chain carries TRBV6-4 and TRBJ2-1, with D possibly TRBD2 on 6 matching bases. Trimming shortened V by 0 bases and J by 8 bases, and 8 bases separated the two germline ends. The CDR3 totals 13 residues. Germline V gene lookup returns CDR1 MRHNA and CDR2 SNTAGT. Written as DNA, the CDR3 is TGTGCCAGCAGTGACTCAAAGCGGGATGAGCAGTTCTTC. This gives the protein CASSDSKRDEQFF.

V gene TRBV28 combines with J gene TRBJ2-2; no clear D. V was shortened by 2 bases and J by 4 bases, with 8 bases between the two germline ends. Germline V gives CDR1 MDHEN, CDR2 SYDVKM. The CDR3 runs to 14 residues. In DNA, the CDR3 is TGTGCCAGCAGTTTACTGGCCAGCACCGGGGAGCTGTTTTTT. It encodes CASSLLASTGELFF.

J is TRBJ1-2 and V is TRBV7-9; no clear D. Germline assignment: CDR1 SEHNR and CDR2 FQNEAQ (reference sequence). V lost 1 base and J 6 bases, leaving 18 bases between the germline ends. There are 16 residues in the CDR3. DNA for the CDR3: TGTGCCAGCAGCTTAGGGCGGTACCAGGTATCGAATGGCTACACCTTC. The encoded protein is CASSLGRYQVSNGYTF.

V usage is TRBV28 and J usage is TRBJ1-3; D may be TRBD1 (5 bases). The CDR3 extends over 16 amino acids. Looked up from germline, CDR1 is MDHEN and CDR2 is SYDVKM. Between the trimmed V and J ends, which lost 2 bases and 0 bases, there was a span of 11 bases. CDR3 sequence (DNA): TGTGCCAGCAGTTTACAAGGACACGGCTCTGGAAACACCATATATTTT. It encodes CASSLQGHGSGNTIYF.

The V and J genes are TRBV7-3 and TRBJ2-1, with TRBD2 identical over 13 bases. The CDR3 loop spans 19 amino acids. Germline V gene lookup returns CDR1 SGHTA and CDR2 FQGTGA. V gave up 5 bases and J gave up 8 bases; unmatched junction bases: 18. The CDR3 DNA reads as TGTGCCAGCAGCCCCCGCCCGTCCGGGACTAGCGGGATAGTGGATGAGCAGTTCTTC. This sequence encodes CASSPRPSGTSGIVDEQFF.